The T cell receptor (beta chain) under discussion was sequenced for a study of T cells in localized non-small cell lung cancer (dated by TCRdb to 2019 to 2021). In the study overall: The study examined T cell repertoires in approximately 240 patients with early-stage NSCLC and compared tumors with uninvolved tumor-adjacent lungs. The cohort consisted of 236 treatment-naive NSCLC patients whose localized lung tumors had been resected. Of the NSCLC patients, fewer than 150 were male and around 99 were female, and the mean age was roughly 61 years.

V loses 0 bases at its end and J loses 5 bases; junction bases beyond the gene matches: 6. Sequences MNHEY (CDR1) and SVGAGI (CDR2) are obtained from the germline V gene. The CDR3, cysteine through phenylalanine, is 15 amino acids long. Only the CDR3 DNA stays, 45 bases, in frame from base 1. Comment on this clone: Its cognate antigen has yet to be identified. No clone much larger than this one lies a single base away; base qualities are absent.

At diagnosis, peripheral blood, uninvolved tumor-adjacent lung and tumor were collected and were preserved as a mix of fresh-frozen and FFPE material. For TCR repertoire profiling, blood samples were analyzed in the form of peripheral blood mononuclear cells. The investigation overall reported the following: Higher blood T cell density associated with longer overall survival, while higher adjacent-lung clonality associated with shorter survival. The highest T cell clonality was observed in uninvolved tumor-adjacent lung, where clonality exceeded that of tumor, suggesting that antigenic responses were more focused in uninvolved tumor-adjacent lung. Because multi-region sequencing of the tumors was not done, intratumor heterogeneity could not be ruled out. A median of approximately 50 of the top 100 tumor clones turned up in the paired uninvolved adjacent lung, and around 27 of those clones also ranked among the top 100 of that same adjacent lung. Because the study design was exploratory, TCR variables were selected using unadjusted p-values without false-discovery rate correction.

The immunoSEQ Assay was used to sequence TCR beta CDR3 regions from DNA. Processing in the source paper ran as follows. T cell density was computed as TCR beta template counts normalized to usable DNA estimated by amplifying housekeeping genes. Richness was estimated using the preseqR package, with extrapolation to 400,000 templates for PBMC samples and to 120,000 templates for tissue samples. Clonality was defined by subtracting Pielou's evenness from one. To identify tissue-enriched TCRs, differential abundance testing was run on productive amino-acid clonotypes with a minimum total count of 5 and an alpha of 0.1. Repertoire overlap between compartments was quantified with the Jaccard Index and Morisita Overlap Index. GLIPH grouped TCR beta CDR3s together with public tetramer-defined viral CDR3s, and a viral motif had to include at least three viral sequences and show V-gene enrichment. The immuneACCESS repertoire file appears here via TCRdb, limited to in-frame rearrangements. These files lack a portion of the clones; in checked studies, under half of the deficit traces to unresolved V genes, and the cause of the others is not known. Clone size and V and J calls were adopted from that table, with D and trimming inferred from the DNA. This sample gives more than 15,000 clones in total; about 85% of them show up just once. In total, the top ten clones hold roughly a quarter of the sample.

The receptor chain draws on TRBV6-5 and TRBJ1-1; 7 middle bases align to TRBD1. Sequences were derived from peripheral blood, sampled before any cancer treatment. This TCR was sampled from a male donor aged 60 or older with stage I lung adenocarcinoma. The CDR3 reads CASSYSRGGRTEAFF. The nucleotide sequence reads as follows: TGTGCCAGCAGTTACTCGAGAGGGGGCCGGACTGAAGCTTTCTTT.